The 25 T cell receptor beta chains in this list originate from one sample, sequenced in a study of CD8 T cells in ankylosing spondylitis. Antigens of these TCRs are unknown. Study results and caveats: It appeared that ankylosing spondylitis blood was characterized by a TCR beta motif of roughly 8 highly homologous variants.

Each CDR3 protein is one row after TCRdb ran MiXCR on the 5' RACE reads. The sample holds around 540,000 distinct CDR3 sequences, about an eighth seen once. Source material: blood, either unsorted or a sorted T cell fraction (not recorded which). These receptors were obtained from a male donor with ankylosing spondylitis.

A few counts support this clonotype. The chain joins TRBV24-1 to TRBJ1-4; D unclear. The CDR3 covers 13 residues. Trimming shortened V by 4 bases and J by 5 bases, and 7 bases separated the two germline ends. Germline values: CDR1 KGHDR, CDR2 SFDVKD. The CDR3 region has the DNA TGTGCCACCAGTGAGGACGGGAATGAAAAACTGTTTTTT. Its translation is CATSEDGNEKLFF.

The CDR3 loop reads CASSLDGTSGMETQYF. The CDR3 DNA reads as TGTGCCAGCAGCTTAGATGGGACTAGCGGGATGGAGACCCAGTACTTC. The chain uses TRBV11-2 and TRBJ2-5; TRBD2 matches 13 bases. Germline-derived CDR1 and CDR2 are SGHAT and FQNNGV. This CDR3 region has 16 residues. V lost 0 bases to trimming and J lost 5 bases; unmatched junction nucleotides: 3.

This clonotype appeared many times. The chain recombines TRBV27 with TRBJ2-1; 8 bases fit TRBD1. The germline CDR1 and CDR2 sequences are MNHEY and SMNVEV (reference sequence). The CDR3 totals 16 residues. After removal of 3 bases from V and 4 bases from J, the junction contained 8 bases not matched to a gene. The CDR3 nucleotides read TGTGCCAGCAGTTTCCTAGACAGGGGACCTTACAATGAGCAGTTCTTC. Translating it yields CASSFLDRGPYNEQFF.

The rearrangement joins TRBV30 to TRBJ2-1; D may correspond to TRBD1 or TRBD2 (5 bases each). The CDR3 covers 13 residues. The V end was cut by 4 bases, the J end by 0 bases, with 7 bases between. Germline V gene sequence: CDR1 GTSNPN, CDR2 SVGIG (reference sequence). In nucleotides, the CDR3 is TGTGCCTGGACAGGGAGCTCCTACAATGAGCAGTTCTTC. Its translation: CAWTGSSYNEQFF.

This rearrangement joins TRBV29-1 to TRBJ2-5, with a weak D call TRBD2 (6 bases). Germline V gene sequence: CDR1 SQVTM, CDR2 ANQGSEA. The CDR3 extends over 14 amino acids. The V gene lost 5 bases and the J gene lost 4 bases, with 17 bases spanning the gap. The DNA for the CDR3 is TGCAGCGTTACCCGGAGGGTCGGGAGAGAGACCCAGTACTTC. Its translation: CSVTRRVGRETQYF.

This clonotype was seen a few times. The rearrangement joins TRBV2 to TRBJ2-5; no firm D call. The CDR3 has 13 amino acids. Germline V gene lookup returns CDR1 SNHLY and CDR2 FYNNEI. V was clipped by 1 base and J by 2 bases, with 5 bases between them. The CDR3 DNA sequence: TGTGCCAGCAGTGAAGACAGACAAGAGACCCAGTACTTC. Encoded protein: CASSEDRQETQYF. The full variable domain, with the rest looked up from reference TRBV2 and TRBJ2-5, is EPEVTQTPSHQVTQMGQEVILRCVPISNHLYFYWYRQILGQKVEFLVSFYNNEISEKSEIFDDQFSVERPDGSNFTLKIRSTKLEDSAMYFCASSEDRQETQYFGPGTRLLVL.

This clonotype was recorded a few times. The chain couples TRBV7-9 to TRBJ1-4; the D gene is possibly TRBD1 (6 bases). The CDR3 is 15 amino acids. The germline V and J ends were trimmed by 1 base and 1 base, with 7 bases remaining between them. Germline V gene data show CDR1 as SEHNR and CDR2 as FQNEAQ (reference sequence). The CDR3 DNA reads TGTGCCAGCAGCTTAGAGGGGGGAACTAATGAAAAACTGTTTTTT. This encodes CASSLEGGTNEKLFF.

This clonotype was detected only a few times. J is TRBJ2-1 and V is TRBV4-1; D assignment may be TRBD1 or TRBD2 (5 bases each). CDR1 is MGHRA, CDR2 YSYEKL, per germline. The CDR3 extends over 16 amino acids. Trimming pared 4 bases from V and 4 bases from J, leaving 17 bases between. CDR3 residues: CASSRATGEGYNEQFF. The CDR3 DNA sequence: TGCGCCAGCAGCCGAGCAACAGGCGAGGGTTACAATGAGCAGTTCTTC.

This clonotype was observed many times. V and J are TRBV20-1 and TRBJ1-4, with D possibly matching TRBD1 (5 bases). This CDR3 is 15 amino acids long. The ends were cut back, 0 bases at V and 8 bases at J, with 16 bases in the middle. Germline V gene sequence: CDR1 DFQATT, CDR2 SNEGSKA (reference sequence). The CDR3, as DNA: TGCAGTGCTAGAGATCTTACGGGGGAAGGCGAAAAACTGTTTTTT. Encoded protein: CSARDLTGEGEKLFF.

The V gene is TRBV20-1, the J gene TRBJ2-1, with 11 bases lining up with TRBD2. CDR1 and CDR2 (germline): DFQATT, SNEGSKA (reference sequence). This CDR3 has 14 amino acids. The V and J ends lost 0 bases and 13 bases, in that order; junction bases with no gene match: 8. The CDR3 is CSARDQGLAVLQFF. In DNA form, the CDR3 reads TGCAGTGCTAGAGATCAGGGACTAGCGGTCCTCCAGTTCTTC.

The chain combines TRBV20-1 with TRBJ2-7; D unresolved. The germline V gene encodes CDR1 DFQATT and CDR2 SNEGSKA (reference sequence). Trimming left V 6 bases short and J 3 bases short, with 15 bases between. CDR3 length equals 13 residues. The CDR3 region is CSARNVLDYEQYF. Written as DNA, the CDR3 is TGCAGTGCGAGAAACGTCCTGGACTACGAGCAGTACTTC.

This clonotype was seen only a few times. V and J are TRBV6-2 or TRBV6-3 and TRBJ2-3; D may be TRBD2 (5 bases). Germline V lookup: CDR1 MNHEY, CDR2 SVGEGT. Trimming took 5 bases from V and 5 from J, leaving 8 bases between them. This CDR3 is 12 amino acids long. CDR3 DNA sequence: TGTGCCAGCAGTGCCCGGGGAGATACGCAGTATTTT. The encoded protein is CASSARGDTQYF.

The chain carries TRBV5-1 and TRBJ2-1, with TRBD2 matching 8 bases. The CDR3 spans 15 residues. The ends lost 1 base at V and 7 bases at J; junction bases unmatched: 7. Germline values: CDR1 SGHRS, CDR2 YFSETQ. CDR3 nucleotide sequence: TGCGCCAGCAGCTTGCAAGGCGGGAGGTCAAATGAGCAGTTCTTC. This translates into CASSLQGGRSNEQFF.

The chain employs TRBV7-9 and TRBJ1-4; 9 bases are a match to TRBD1. Trimming removed 5 bases from V and 5 bases from J; junction bases left unmatched: 3. This CDR3 is built from 14 residues. Germline loops: CDR1 SEHNR, CDR2 FQNEAQ (reference sequence). The CDR3 DNA sequence: TGTGCCAGCAGCCGGGACAGGGAAAATGAAAAACTGTTTTTT. It translates to CASSRDRENEKLFF.

The chain has TRBV19 and TRBJ1-1, with 9 bases identical to TRBD1. V dropped 7 bases and J dropped 8; count of bases not matched to a gene: 8. The CDR3 contains 13 residues. CDR1 is LNHDA and CDR2 is SQIVND in the germline V gene (reference sequence). Here the CDR3 reads CASKGQGVWEAFF. CDR3 in DNA: TGTGCCAGTAAGGGACAGGGCGTTTGGGAAGCTTTCTTT. The full variable domain, with the rest looked up from reference TRBV19 and TRBJ1-1, is DGGITQSPKYLFRKEGQNVTLSCEQNLNHDAMYWYRQDPGQGLRLIYYSQIVNDFQKGDIAEGYSVSREKKESFPLTVTSAQKNPTAFYLCASKGQGVWEAFFGQGTRLTVV.

Only a few counts were recorded for this clonotype. The V gene is TRBV7-6, the J gene TRBJ2-2; 9 bases fit TRBD1. The CDR3 length is 18 residues. CDR1 and CDR2 (germline): SGHVS, FNYEAQ. V dropped 5 bases and J dropped 5; count of bases not matched to a gene: 15. CDR3 in amino acids: CASSLTLGTGSSTGELFF. CDR3 nucleotide sequence: TGTGCCAGCAGCCTAACCCTAGGGACAGGGTCCAGTACCGGGGAGCTGTTTTTT.

This clonotype appeared a few times. As DNA, the CDR3 is TGTGCCAGCAGTGAAACGACAGGACGTCCTAACTATGGCTACACCTTC. The encoded protein is CASSETTGRPNYGYTF. The V gene is TRBV2, the J gene TRBJ1-2, with a weak D call TRBD1 (6 bases). V lost 2 bases and J 0 bases, leaving 13 bases between the germline ends. Germline CDR1 is SNHLY and CDR2 is FYNNEI. The CDR3 contains 16 residues.

This clonotype was recorded a few times. The rearrangement uses TRBV20-1 and TRBJ2-5; no firm D call. The length of the CDR3 is 14 residues. The germline V gene has CDR1 DFQATT and CDR2 SNEGSKA (reference sequence). The V end was cut by 0 bases, the J end by 4 bases, with 12 bases between. As DNA, the CDR3 is TGCAGTGCTAGAGACAGGCTAGGAAGAGAGACCCAGTACTTC. Translated: CSARDRLGRETQYF.

The rearrangement links TRBV7-2 to TRBJ1-1; no reliable D call. V lost 5 bases to trimming and J lost 8 bases, with 18 bases between them. Looked up from germline, CDR1 is SGHTA and CDR2 is FQGNSA. The CDR3 sequence is 14 residues long. Here the CDR3 reads CASSIVPERGEAFF. Here the CDR3 DNA reads TGTGCCAGCAGCATCGTTCCGGAACGTGGGGAAGCTTTCTTT.

This clonotype was found a few times. The J gene is TRBJ1-3, the V gene TRBV3-1; D is unresolved. The V gene's germline CDR1 is LGHDT and CDR2 YNNKEL (reference sequence). This CDR3 has 15 residues. V shed 4 bases and J shed 4 bases, with 14 bases lying between them. The CDR3 protein is CASSPLWTKGNTIYF. CDR3 DNA: TGTGCCAGCAGCCCCCTTTGGACTAAGGGAAACACCATATATTTT.

The J gene is TRBJ1-5, the V gene TRBV20-1, with D uncertain. The CDR3 covers 13 residues. The germline V and J ends were trimmed by 1 base and 5 bases, with 9 bases remaining between them. Germline lookup yields CDR1 DFQATT and CDR2 SNEGSKA (reference sequence). The CDR3 DNA sequence: TGCAGTGCTAGAGTTGAGGGAGATCAGCCCCAGCATTTT. Its translation: CSARVEGDQPQHF.

This clonotype was seen a handful of times. The chain employs TRBV2 and TRBJ2-3; D is perhaps TRBD1 (6 bases). This CDR3 is 16 amino acids long. Per germline, CDR1 SNHLY and CDR2 FYNNEI. Trimming stripped 9 bases from V and 0 bases from J, with 19 bases between. Here the CDR3 DNA reads TGTGCCAGAGTGATACTAACAGGGAGAAGCACAGATACGCAGTATTTT. Protein sequence: CARVILTGRSTDTQYF.

This clonotype was observed many times. This chain connects TRBV11-2 to TRBJ2-5; D is possibly TRBD2 (5 bases). The CDR3 totals 14 residues. The germline V gene encodes CDR1 SGHAT and CDR2 FQNNGV. Trimming left V 1 base short and J 1 base short, with 7 bases between. CDR3 protein: CASSLGTFQETQYF. The CDR3 DNA is TGTGCCAGCAGCTTAGGGACTTTCCAAGAGACCCAGTACTTC. The full variable domain, in which reference TRBV11-2 and TRBJ2-5 provide the parts outside the CDR3, is EAGVAQSPRYKIIEKRQSVAFWCNPISGHATLYWYQQILGQGPKLLIQFQNNGVVDDSQLPKDRFSAERLKGVDSTLKIQPAKLEDSAVYLCASSLGTFQETQYFGPGTRLLVL.

This clonotype came up many times. This chain uses TRBV3-1 with TRBJ1-3, with D perhaps TRBD1 (6 bases). CDR1 and CDR2 (germline): LGHDT, YNNKEL (reference sequence). V lost 4 bases, J lost 0 bases, and 13 bases lay in between. The CDR3 is 16 residues long. In nucleotides, the CDR3 is TGTGCCAGCAGCCGCGCCGGGACATTCTCTGGAAACACCATATATTTT. As protein: CASSRAGTFSGNTIYF.

CDR3 sequence: CSASGDNEQFF. The DNA of the CDR3 is TGCAGTGCTTCTGGGGACAATGAGCAGTTCTTC. The chain has TRBV20-1 and TRBJ2-1; D ambiguous. Between the trimmed V and J ends, which lost 5 bases and 5 bases, there was a span of 7 bases. The V gene's germline CDR1 is DFQATT and CDR2 SNEGSKA (reference sequence). The CDR3 runs 11 residues.